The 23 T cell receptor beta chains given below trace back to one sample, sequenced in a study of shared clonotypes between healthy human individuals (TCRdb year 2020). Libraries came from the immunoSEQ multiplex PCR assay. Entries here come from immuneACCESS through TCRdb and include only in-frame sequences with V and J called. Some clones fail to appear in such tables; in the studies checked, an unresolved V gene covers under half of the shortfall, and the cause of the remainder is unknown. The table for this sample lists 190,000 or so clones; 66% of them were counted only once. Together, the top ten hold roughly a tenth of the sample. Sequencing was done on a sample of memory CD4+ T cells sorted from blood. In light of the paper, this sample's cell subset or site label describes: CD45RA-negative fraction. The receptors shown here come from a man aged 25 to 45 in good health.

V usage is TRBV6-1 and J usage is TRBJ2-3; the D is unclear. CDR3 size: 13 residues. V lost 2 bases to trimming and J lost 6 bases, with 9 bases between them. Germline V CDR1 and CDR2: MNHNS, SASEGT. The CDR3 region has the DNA TGTGCCAGCAGTGAAATGACTTTCGATACGCAGTATTTT. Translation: CASSEMTFDTQYF.

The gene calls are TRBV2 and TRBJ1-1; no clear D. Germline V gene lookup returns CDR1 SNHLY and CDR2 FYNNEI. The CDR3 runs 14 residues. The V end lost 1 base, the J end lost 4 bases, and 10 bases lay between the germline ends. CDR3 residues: CASSEGRGVTEAFF. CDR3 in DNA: TGTGCCAGCAGTGAAGGTCGGGGAGTCACTGAAGCTTTCTTT.

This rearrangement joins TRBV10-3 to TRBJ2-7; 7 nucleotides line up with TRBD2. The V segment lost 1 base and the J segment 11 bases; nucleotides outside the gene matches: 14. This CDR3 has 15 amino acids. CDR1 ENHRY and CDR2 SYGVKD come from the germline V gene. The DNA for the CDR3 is TGTGCCATCAGTGAGTTGGGGGAGGGCATCTCCCCAAAGTACTTC. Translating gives CAISELGEGISPKYF.

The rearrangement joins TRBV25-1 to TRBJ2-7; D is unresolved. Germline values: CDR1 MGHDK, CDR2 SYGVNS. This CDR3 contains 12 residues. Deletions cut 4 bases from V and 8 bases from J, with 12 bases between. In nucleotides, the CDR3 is TGTGCCAGCAGTGGAACACTTGGCCAGCAGTACTTC. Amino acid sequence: CASSGTLGQQYF.

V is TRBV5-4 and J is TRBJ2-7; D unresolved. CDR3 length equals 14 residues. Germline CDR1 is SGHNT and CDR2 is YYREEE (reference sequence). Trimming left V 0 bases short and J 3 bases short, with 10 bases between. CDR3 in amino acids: CASSLGQAYYEQYF. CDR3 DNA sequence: TGTGCCAGCAGCTTGGGCCAGGCCTACTACGAGCAGTACTTC.

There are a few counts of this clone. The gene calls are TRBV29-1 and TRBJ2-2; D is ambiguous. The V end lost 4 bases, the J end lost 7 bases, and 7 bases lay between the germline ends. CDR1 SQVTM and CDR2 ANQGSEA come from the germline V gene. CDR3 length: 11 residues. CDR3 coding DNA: TGCAGCGTTGGATGGGGCGGGGAGCTGTTTTTT. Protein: CSVGWGGELFF.

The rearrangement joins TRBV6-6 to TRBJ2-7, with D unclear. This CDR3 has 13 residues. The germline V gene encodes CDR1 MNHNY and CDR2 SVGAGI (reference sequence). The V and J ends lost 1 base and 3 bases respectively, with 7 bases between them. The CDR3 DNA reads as TGTGCCAGCAGTTACTTAGACGGCTACGAGCAGTACTTC. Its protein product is CASSYLDGYEQYF.

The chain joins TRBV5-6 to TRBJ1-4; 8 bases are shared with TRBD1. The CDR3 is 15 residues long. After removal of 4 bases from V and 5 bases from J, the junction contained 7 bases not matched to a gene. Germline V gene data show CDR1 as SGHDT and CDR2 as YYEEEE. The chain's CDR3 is CASSPPGQANEKLFF. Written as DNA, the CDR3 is TGTGCCAGCAGCCCTCCGGGACAGGCCAATGAAAAACTGTTTTTT.

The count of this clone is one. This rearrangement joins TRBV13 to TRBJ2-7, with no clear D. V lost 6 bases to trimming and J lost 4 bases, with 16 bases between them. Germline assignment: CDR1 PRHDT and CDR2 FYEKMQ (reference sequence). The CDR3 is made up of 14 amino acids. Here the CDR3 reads CASSTRPEVYEQYF. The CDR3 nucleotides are TGTGCCAGCAGTACTCGGCCCGAAGTATACGAGCAGTACTTC.

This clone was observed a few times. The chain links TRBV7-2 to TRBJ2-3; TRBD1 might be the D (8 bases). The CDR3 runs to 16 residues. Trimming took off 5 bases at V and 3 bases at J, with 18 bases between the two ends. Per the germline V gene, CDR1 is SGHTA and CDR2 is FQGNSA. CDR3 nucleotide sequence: TGTGCCAGCAGCAAAAGAGACAGGGGAGGGACAGATACGCAGTATTTT. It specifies CASSKRDRGGTDTQYF. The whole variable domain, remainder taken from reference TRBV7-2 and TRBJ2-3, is GAGVSQSPSNKVTEKGKDVELRCDPISGHTALYWYRQSLGQGLEFLIYFQGNSAPDKSGLPSDRFSAERTGGSVSTLTIQRTQQEDSAVYLCASSKRDRGGTDTQYFGPGTRLTVL.

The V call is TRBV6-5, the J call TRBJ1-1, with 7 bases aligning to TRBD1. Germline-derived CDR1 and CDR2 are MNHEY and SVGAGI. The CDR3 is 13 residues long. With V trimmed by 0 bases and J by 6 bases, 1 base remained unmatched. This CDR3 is CASSYSTGSEAFF. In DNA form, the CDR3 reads TGTGCCAGCAGTTACTCGACAGGGTCTGAAGCTTTCTTT.

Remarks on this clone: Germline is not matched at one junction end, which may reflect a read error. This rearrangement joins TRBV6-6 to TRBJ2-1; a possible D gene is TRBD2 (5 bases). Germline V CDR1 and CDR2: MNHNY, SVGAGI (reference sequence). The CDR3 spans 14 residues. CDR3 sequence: CASSQTNSYNEQLF. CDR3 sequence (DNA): TGTGCCAGCAGCCAGACTAACTCCTACAATGAGCAACTCTTC.

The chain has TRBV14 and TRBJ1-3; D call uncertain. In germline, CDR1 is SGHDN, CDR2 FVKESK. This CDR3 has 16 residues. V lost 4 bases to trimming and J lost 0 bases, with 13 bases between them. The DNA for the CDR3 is TGTGCCAGCAGCCGCCACATTGGGGACTCTGGAAACACCATATATTTT. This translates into CASSRHIGDSGNTIYF. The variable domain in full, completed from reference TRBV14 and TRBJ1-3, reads EAGVTQFPSHSVIEKGQTVTLRCDPISGHDNLYWYRRVMGKEIKFLLHFVKESKQDESGMPNNRFLAERTGGTYSTLKVQPAELEDSGVYFCASSRHIGDSGNTIYFGEGSWLTVV.

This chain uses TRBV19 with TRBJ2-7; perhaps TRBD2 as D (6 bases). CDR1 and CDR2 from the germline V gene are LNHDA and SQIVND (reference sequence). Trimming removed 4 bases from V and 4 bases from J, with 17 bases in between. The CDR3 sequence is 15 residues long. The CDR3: CASSTSPRTIYEQYF. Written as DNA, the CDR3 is TGTGCCAGTAGTACCTCTCCACGGACTATATACGAGCAGTACTTC.

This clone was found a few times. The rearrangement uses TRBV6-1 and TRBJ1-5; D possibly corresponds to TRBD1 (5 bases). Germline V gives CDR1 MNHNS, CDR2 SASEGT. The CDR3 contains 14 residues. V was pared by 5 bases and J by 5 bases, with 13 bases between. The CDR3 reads CASSLEGWDQPQHF. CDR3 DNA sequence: TGTGCCAGCAGTTTAGAGGGGTGGGATCAGCCCCAGCATTTT.

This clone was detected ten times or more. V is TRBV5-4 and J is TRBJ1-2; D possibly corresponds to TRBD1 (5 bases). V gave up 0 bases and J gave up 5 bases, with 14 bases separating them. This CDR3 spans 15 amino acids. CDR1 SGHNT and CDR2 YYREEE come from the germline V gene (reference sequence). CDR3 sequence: CASSLAQGVGYGYTF. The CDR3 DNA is TGTGCCAGCAGCTTGGCGCAGGGAGTAGGGTATGGCTACACCTTC.

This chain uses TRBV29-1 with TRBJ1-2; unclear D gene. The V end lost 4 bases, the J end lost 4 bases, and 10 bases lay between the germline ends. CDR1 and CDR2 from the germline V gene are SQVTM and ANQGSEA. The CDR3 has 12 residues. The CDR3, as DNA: TGCAGCGTTGGGAGCTACCTCTATGGCTACACCTTC. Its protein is CSVGSYLYGYTF.

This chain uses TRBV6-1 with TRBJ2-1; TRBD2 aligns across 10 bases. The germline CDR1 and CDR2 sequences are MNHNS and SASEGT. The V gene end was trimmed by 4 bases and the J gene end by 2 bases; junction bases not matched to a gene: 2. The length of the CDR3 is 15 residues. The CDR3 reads CASSGTSGTYNEQFF. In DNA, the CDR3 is TGTGCCAGCAGTGGGACTAGCGGAACCTACAATGAGCAGTTCTTC.

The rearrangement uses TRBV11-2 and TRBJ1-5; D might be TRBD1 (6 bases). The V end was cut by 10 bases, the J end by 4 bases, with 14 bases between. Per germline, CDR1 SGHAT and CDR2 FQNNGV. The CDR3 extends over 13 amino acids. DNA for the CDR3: TGTGCCACCACAGGGAGTATAAATCAGCCCCAGCATTTT. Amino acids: CATTGSINQPQHF.

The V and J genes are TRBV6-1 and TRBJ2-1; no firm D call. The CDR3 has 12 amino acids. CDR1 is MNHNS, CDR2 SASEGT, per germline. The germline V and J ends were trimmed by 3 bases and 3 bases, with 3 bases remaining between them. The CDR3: CASSDRYNEQFF. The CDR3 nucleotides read TGTGCCAGCAGTGACCGCTACAATGAGCAGTTCTTC.

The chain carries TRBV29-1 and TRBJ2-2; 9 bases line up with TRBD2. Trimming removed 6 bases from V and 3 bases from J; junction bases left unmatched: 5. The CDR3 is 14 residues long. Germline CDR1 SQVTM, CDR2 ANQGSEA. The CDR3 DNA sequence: TGCAGCGTGCTAGCGGGACGAGACACCGGGGAGCTGTTTTTT. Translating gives CSVLAGRDTGELFF.

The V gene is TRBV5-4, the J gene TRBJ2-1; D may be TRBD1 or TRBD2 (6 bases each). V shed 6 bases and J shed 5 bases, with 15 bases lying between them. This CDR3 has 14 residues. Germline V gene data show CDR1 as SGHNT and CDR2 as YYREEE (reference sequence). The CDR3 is CASIPSGAHNEQFF. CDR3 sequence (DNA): TGTGCCAGCATCCCCTCGGGGGCCCACAATGAGCAGTTCTTC.

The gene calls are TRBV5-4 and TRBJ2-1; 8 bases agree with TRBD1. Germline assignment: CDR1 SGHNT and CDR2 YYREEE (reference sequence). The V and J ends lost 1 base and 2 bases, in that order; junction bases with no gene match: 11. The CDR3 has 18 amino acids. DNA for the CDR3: TGTGCCAGCAGCTTGTTACTCCGCCGACAGGGGACCTACAATGAGCAGTTCTTC. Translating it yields CASSLLLRRQGTYNEQFF.